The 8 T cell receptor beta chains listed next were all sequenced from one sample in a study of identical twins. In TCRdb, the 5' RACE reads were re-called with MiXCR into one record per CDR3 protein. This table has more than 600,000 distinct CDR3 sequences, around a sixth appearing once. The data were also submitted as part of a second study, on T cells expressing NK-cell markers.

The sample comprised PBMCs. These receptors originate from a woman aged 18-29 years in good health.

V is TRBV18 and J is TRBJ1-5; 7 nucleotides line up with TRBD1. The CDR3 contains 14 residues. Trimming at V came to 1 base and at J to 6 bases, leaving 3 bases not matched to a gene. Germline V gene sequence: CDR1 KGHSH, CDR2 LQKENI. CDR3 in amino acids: CASSPRAGGQPQHF. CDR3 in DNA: TGTGCCAGCTCACCACGGGCAGGGGGTCAGCCCCAGCATTTT.

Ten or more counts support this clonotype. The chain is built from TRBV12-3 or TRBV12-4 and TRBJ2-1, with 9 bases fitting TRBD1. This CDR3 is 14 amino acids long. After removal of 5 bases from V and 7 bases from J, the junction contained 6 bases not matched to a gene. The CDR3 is CASSPGTGRNEQFF. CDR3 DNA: TGTGCCAGCAGTCCCGGGACAGGGAGGAATGAGCAGTTCTTC.

Written as DNA, the CDR3 is TGTGCCTGGAGTGGGAGCGGTTCACCCCTCCACTTT. It yields the protein CAWSGSGSPLHF. V is TRBV30 and J is TRBJ1-6, with D unclear. The CDR3 covers 12 residues. Germline V lookup: CDR1 GTSNPN, CDR2 SVGIG (reference sequence). Between the trimmed V and J ends, which lost 1 base and 9 bases, there was a span of 7 bases.

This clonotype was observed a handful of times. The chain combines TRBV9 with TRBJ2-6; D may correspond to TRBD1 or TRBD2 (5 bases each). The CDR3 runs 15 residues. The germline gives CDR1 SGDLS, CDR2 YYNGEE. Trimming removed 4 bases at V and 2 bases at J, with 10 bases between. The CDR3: CASSWQGAGANVLTF. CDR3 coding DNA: TGTGCCAGCAGCTGGCAGGGAGCTGGGGCCAACGTCCTGACTTTC.

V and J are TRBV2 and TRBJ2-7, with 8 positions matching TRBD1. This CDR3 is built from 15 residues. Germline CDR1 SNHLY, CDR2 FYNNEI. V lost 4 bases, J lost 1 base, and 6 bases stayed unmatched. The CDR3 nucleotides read TGTGCCAGCAGTGCTCCGGGACAGGCTTCCTACGAGCAGTACTTC. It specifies CASSAPGQASYEQYF.

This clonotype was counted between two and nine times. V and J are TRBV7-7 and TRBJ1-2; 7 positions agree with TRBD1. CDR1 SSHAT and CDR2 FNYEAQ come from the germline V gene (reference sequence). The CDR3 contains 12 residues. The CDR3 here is CATSGTAYGYTF. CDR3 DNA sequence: TGTGCTACCTCCGGGACAGCTTATGGCTACACCTTC.

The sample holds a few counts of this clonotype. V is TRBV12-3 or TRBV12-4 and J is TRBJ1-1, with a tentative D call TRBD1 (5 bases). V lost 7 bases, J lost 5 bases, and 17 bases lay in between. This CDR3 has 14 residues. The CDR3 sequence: CASTRAPKGTEAFF. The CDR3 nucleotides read TGTGCCAGCACCCGGGCCCCTAAGGGGACTGAAGCTTTCTTT.

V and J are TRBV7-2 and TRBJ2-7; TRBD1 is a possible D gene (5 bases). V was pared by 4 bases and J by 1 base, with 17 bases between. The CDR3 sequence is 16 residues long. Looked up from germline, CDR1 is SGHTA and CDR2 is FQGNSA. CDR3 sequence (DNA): TGTGCCAGCAGCTCCCCATGGACACCCCAATCCTACGAGCAGTACTTC. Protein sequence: CASSSPWTPQSYEQYF.